This TCR beta chain was found in a study of cytomegalovirus exposure and HLA in healthy donors. Concerning this clone itself: Its antigen remains unknown.

Primers included in the PCR were 60 Vbeta and 13 Jbeta primers. Original processing notes: There were about 80 million unique TCR beta chains by a later count, and about 11 million of them were shared. Some clones are missing from TCRdb's copy, which holds only in-frame ones; the method was immunoSEQ multiplex PCR. For V, J and clone size, that table is used; D and trimming come from the DNA. The sample has tens of thousands of clones, around 77% seen once. The ends were cut back, 2 bases at V and 4 bases at J, with 17 bases in the middle. This CDR3 region has 16 residues. Per the germline V gene, CDR1 is MDHEN and CDR2 is SYDVKM. Whole-study findings and limits: The authors later found TCR association rates varying by HLA locus, with DRB1 most and HLA-C fewest. The classifier, whose performance was assessed in both the original and validation cohorts, reportedly diagnosed cytomegalovirus status with high specificity and sensitivity. Another analysis was done later, and it associated 16,951 TCR beta sequences with HLA alleles at 0.05 false discovery rate.

This chain uses TRBV28 with TRBJ1-2; a weak D match, TRBD1 (5 bases). The clonotype comes from a woman in her thirties in good health and CMV-seronegative. The specimen sequenced was PBMCs. CDR3 DNA sequence: TGTGCCAGCAGTTTAACGGGCCAGGGAAGAAGCTATGGCTACACCTTC. Protein product: CASSLTGQGRSYGYTF.